Below are 3 T cell receptor beta chains sequenced from a single sample in a study of T cell responses to AZD1222 COVID-19 vaccine. Profiling relied on immunoSEQ multiplex PCR, and the TCRdb table lists in-frame clones only, not all of them. In the table there are roughly 77,000 clones, just over 90% of which are singletons. The source was peripheral blood, collected on day 0 of MenACWY control vaccination. The receptors were sampled from an adult in good health.

This sequence joins TRBV28 and TRBJ2-7, with a weak D call TRBD1 (7 bases). The CDR3 has 13 amino acids. Germline V CDR1 and CDR2: MDHEN, SYDVKM. Trimming removed 5 bases from V and 3 bases from J, with 11 bases in between. CDR3 in amino acids: CASSPGGGYEQYF. In DNA, the CDR3 is TGTGCCAGCAGTCCAGGGGGAGGCTACGAGCAGTACTTC.

This rearrangement joins TRBV5-1 to TRBJ2-7; 7 bases line up with TRBD2. Unmatched junction bases numbered 4, after V lost 0 bases and J lost 1 base. The germline V gene has CDR1 SGHRS and CDR2 YFSETQ. This CDR3 has 15 residues. The chain's CDR3 is CASSLVRGSSYEQYF. In DNA, the CDR3 is TGCGCCAGCAGCTTGGTCCGCGGGAGTTCCTACGAGCAGTACTTC.

The rearrangement joins TRBV11-1 to TRBJ2-2, with 13 positions matching TRBD2. The germline gives CDR1 SGHAT, CDR2 FQDESV (reference sequence). The CDR3 covers 16 residues. J lost 3 bases, V lost 5 bases, and 3 bases had no gene match. This CDR3 reads CASSATSGGDTGELFF. The CDR3, as DNA: TGTGCCAGCAGCGCTACTAGCGGGGGGGACACCGGGGAGCTGTTTTTT.